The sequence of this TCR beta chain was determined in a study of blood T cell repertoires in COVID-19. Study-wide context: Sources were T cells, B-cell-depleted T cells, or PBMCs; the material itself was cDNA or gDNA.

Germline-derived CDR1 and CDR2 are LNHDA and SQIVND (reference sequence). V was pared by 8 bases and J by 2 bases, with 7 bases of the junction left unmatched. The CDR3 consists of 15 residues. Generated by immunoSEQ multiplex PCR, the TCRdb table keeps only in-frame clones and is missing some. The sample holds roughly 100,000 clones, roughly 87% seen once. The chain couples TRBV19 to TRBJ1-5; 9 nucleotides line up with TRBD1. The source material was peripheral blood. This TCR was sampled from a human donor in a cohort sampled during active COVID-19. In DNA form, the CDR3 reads TGTGCCAGTCAAGAGGGGGACAGGGGCAATCAGCCCCAGCATTTT. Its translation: CASQEGDRGNQPQHF.